The 27 T cell receptor beta chains below were found in one sample sequenced in a study of T cell changes during pregnancy in multiple sclerosis. Using immunoSEQ multiplex PCR, the repertoire was profiled, and TCRdb retains in-frame clones only, with some absent. The sample has 70,000 to 95,000 clones; 90% to 95% are singletons. The sequencing used peripheral blood, collected in the third trimester of pregnancy. These receptor sequences come from a female donor with multiple sclerosis, enrolled in a pregnancy study.

The count of this clone is one. CDR3 amino acids: CASSLSGGKETQYF. DNA for the CDR3: TGTGCCAGCAGCTTGTCAGGGGGCAAAGAGACCCAGTACTTC. The chain recombines TRBV7-2 with TRBJ2-5, with TRBD1 matching 8 bases. Germline V gives CDR1 SGHTA, CDR2 FQGNSA. Unmatched junction bases numbered 3, after V lost 3 bases and J lost 3 bases. The CDR3 runs to 14 residues.

This chain links TRBV27 with TRBJ2-3; 8 bases are shared with TRBD2. The CDR3 length is 17 residues. The germline V gene has CDR1 MNHEY and CDR2 SMNVEV (reference sequence). Germline trimming cut 3 bases from V and 2 bases from J; bases unmatched to any gene: 10. The CDR3 protein is CASSFGSRGGYTDTQYF. CDR3 DNA sequence: TGTGCCAGCAGTTTTGGGTCCCGGGGGGGATACACAGATACGCAGTATTTT.

V is TRBV25-1 and J is TRBJ1-4; TRBD1 matches 8 bases. V trimming: 4 bases; J trimming: 4 bases; junction bases outside the gene matches: 8. CDR1 and CDR2 from the germline V gene are MGHDK and SYGVNS. The CDR3 length is 16 residues. CDR3 amino acids: CASSVGQGWRNEKLFF. CDR3 in DNA: TGTGCCAGCAGTGTTGGACAGGGTTGGCGTAATGAAAAACTGTTTTTT.

The chain joins TRBV29-1 to TRBJ2-1; unclear D gene. Per the germline V gene, CDR1 is SQVTM and CDR2 is ANQGSEA. Trimming took off 5 bases at V and 5 bases at J, with 4 bases between the two ends. The CDR3 length is 10 residues. The chain's CDR3 is CSVLNNEQFF. CDR3 DNA sequence: TGCAGCGTTTTAAACAATGAGCAGTTCTTC.

Note on this clone: The same CDR3 can be traced to other DNA sequences in this sample. The chain employs TRBV7-9 and TRBJ2-5, with 8 bases that match TRBD1. The CDR3 has 14 residues. The junction had 3 bases not matched to a gene; V was cut back by 1 base and J by 5 bases. The V gene's germline CDR1 is SEHNR and CDR2 FQNEAQ (reference sequence). This chain's CDR3 is CASSLGTGLETQYF. CDR3 DNA sequence: TGTGCCAGCAGCTTAGGGACAGGGTTGGAGACCCAGTACTTC.

This clone is labeled as medium-sized (0.01 to 0.1%). The chain couples TRBV5-4 to TRBJ2-7, with a tentative D call TRBD1 (6 bases). The CDR3 runs to 14 residues. CDR1 SGHNT and CDR2 YYREEE come from the germline V gene (reference sequence). V was pared by 5 bases and J by 3 bases, with 15 bases between. DNA of the CDR3: TGTGCCAGCAGTTCCGAACGGGACATCTACGAGCAGTACTTC. Translating it yields CASSSERDIYEQYF.

The chain uses TRBV15 and TRBJ2-5; D possibly corresponds to TRBD1 (6 bases). The CDR3 length is 15 residues. Germline CDR1 is LNHNV and CDR2 is YYDKDF (reference sequence). The germline V and J ends were trimmed by 0 bases and 3 bases, with 11 bases remaining between them. The CDR3 reads CATSRDDRPKETQYF. CDR3 bases: TGTGCCACCAGCAGAGACGACAGGCCGAAAGAGACCCAGTACTTC. Based on the CDR3 plus reference TRBV15 and TRBJ2-5, the full variable domain is DAMVIQNPRYQVTQFGKPVTLSCSQTLNHNVMYWYQQKSSQAPKLLFHYYDKDFNNEADTPDNFQSRRPNTSFCFLDIRSPGLGDTAMYLCATSRDDRPKETQYFGPGTRLLVL.

The chain is built from TRBV11-1 and TRBJ1-2; D remains ambiguous. This CDR3 region has 16 residues. V lost 2 bases, J lost 0 bases, and 13 bases lay in between. The germline V gene encodes CDR1 SGHAT and CDR2 FQDESV (reference sequence). For the CDR3, the DNA is TGTGCCAGCAGCTTATTGGGGTCCGGGGCTAACTATGGCTACACCTTC. Translating gives CASSLLGSGANYGYTF.

The chain combines TRBV28 with TRBJ1-1; D remains unclear. CDR3 length: 14 amino acids. Germline V gene data show CDR1 as MDHEN and CDR2 as SYDVKM. V gave up 8 bases and J gave up 1 base, with 14 bases separating them. The CDR3 loop reads CASEPLGGNTEAFF. CDR3 nucleotides: TGTGCCAGCGAACCTCTGGGAGGGAACACTGAAGCTTTCTTT.

V gene TRBV14 combines with J gene TRBJ1-1, with D possibly TRBD1 on 5 matching bases. The CDR3 has 13 residues. Trimming took 5 bases from V and 1 from J, leaving 8 bases between them. CDR1 SGHDN and CDR2 FVKESK come from the germline V gene. In DNA, the CDR3 is TGTGCCAGCAGCAGGGGTAGGAACACTGAAGCTTTCTTT. As protein: CASSRGRNTEAFF.

The chain combines TRBV29-1 with TRBJ2-5; 7 nucleotides agree with TRBD1. The CDR3 consists of 14 residues. The V segment lost 5 bases and the J segment 5 bases; nucleotides outside the gene matches: 11. From germline, CDR1 is SQVTM and CDR2 ANQGSEA. The CDR3: CSVRLGAQGETQYF. CDR3 nucleotide sequence: TGCAGCGTTAGATTGGGGGCACAGGGGGAGACCCAGTACTTC.

J is TRBJ2-5 and V is TRBV18, with 7 bases aligning to TRBD1. V lost 5 bases and J lost 4; bases outside the gene matches: 10. This CDR3 region has 15 residues. Looked up from germline, CDR1 is KGHSH and CDR2 is LQKENI. The CDR3 loop is CASSTSTGIRETQYF. The CDR3 region has the DNA TGTGCCAGCTCAACCTCGACAGGGATAAGAGAGACCCAGTACTTC.

V gene TRBV7-9 combines with J gene TRBJ2-3, with 8 bases matching TRBD2. V shed 6 bases, J shed 9 bases, and the junction held 17 bases outside the gene matches. Germline V gene sequence: CDR1 SEHNR, CDR2 FQNEAQ (reference sequence). This CDR3 comprises 16 residues. The CDR3 DNA sequence: TGTGCCAGCAGTTCATATAAGCGGGAGCCCTACCAAACGCAGTATTTT. Translating gives CASSSYKREPYQTQYF.

V gene TRBV7-6 combines with J gene TRBJ2-3; 9 bases map to TRBD2. Germline lookup yields CDR1 SGHVS and CDR2 FNYEAQ. V lost 5 bases, J lost 2 bases, and 11 bases stayed unmatched. The length of the CDR3 is 17 residues. CDR3 DNA sequence: TGTGCCAGCAGCCGCCGGTCTGCTAGCGGGACCACAGATACGCAGTATTTT. Translation gives CASSRRSASGTTDTQYF.

The chain employs TRBV27 and TRBJ1-4; the D is unclear. This CDR3 region has 12 residues. V was trimmed by 0 bases and J by 7 bases, leaving 3 bases between them. Germline CDR1 and CDR2: MNHEY and SMNVEV (reference sequence). The CDR3 reads CASSLSGEKLFF. In DNA, the CDR3 is TGTGCCAGCAGTTTATCCGGTGAAAAACTGTTTTTT.

The chain couples TRBV6-5 to TRBJ2-1, with TRBD1 matching over 9 bases. The CDR3 is 16 amino acids. Germline CDR1 MNHEY, CDR2 SVGAGI. V lost 4 bases, J lost 2 bases, and 6 bases stayed unmatched. CDR3 region: CASSSEGQGAYNEQFF. CDR3 DNA sequence: TGTGCCAGCAGTTCCGAGGGACAGGGTGCCTACAATGAGCAGTTCTTC.

The chain joins TRBV7-9 to TRBJ2-7; TRBD2 might be the D (6 bases). The CDR3 covers 13 residues. Between the trimmed V and J ends, which lost 4 bases and 5 bases, there was a span of 12 bases. Per the germline V gene, CDR1 is SEHNR and CDR2 is FQNEAQ (reference sequence). CDR3 protein: CASSSRRGNEQYF. CDR3 nucleotide sequence: TGTGCCAGCAGCTCTCGACGGGGGAACGAGCAGTACTTC.

The chain links TRBV15 to TRBJ1-3; D gene uncertain. Germline V gene data show CDR1 as LNHNV and CDR2 as YYDKDF (reference sequence). V dropped 0 bases and J dropped 1 base, with 7 bases sitting between them. This CDR3 comprises 15 residues. CDR3 in amino acids: CATSRDPFSGNTIYF. CDR3 nucleotide sequence: TGTGCCACCAGCAGAGACCCTTTTTCTGGAAACACCATATATTTT.

This chain links TRBV5-1 with TRBJ1-2, with TRBD1 matching over 11 bases. Germline V CDR1 and CDR2: SGHRS, YFSETQ. The CDR3 extends over 16 amino acids. V was clipped by 2 bases and J by 8 bases; unmatched bases: 11. The CDR3 here is CASSFGRGQGDLGYTF. The DNA for the CDR3 is TGCGCCAGCAGCTTCGGTAGGGGACAGGGGGATTTGGGCTACACCTTC. Based on the CDR3 plus reference TRBV5-1 and TRBJ1-2, the full variable domain is KAGVTQTPRYLIKTRGQQVTLSCSPISGHRSVSWYQQTPGQGLQFLFEYFSETQRNKGNFPGRFSGRQFSNSRSEMNVSTLELGDSALYLCASSFGRGQGDLGYTFGSGTRLTVV.

The chain has TRBV4-2 and TRBJ2-4, with 9 bases identical to TRBD2. Germline CDR1 is LGHNA and CDR2 is YNFKEQ. J gave up 2 bases and V 0 bases, and 5 bases lay outside the gene matches. This CDR3 has 17 residues. The DNA for the CDR3 is TGTGCCAGCAGCCAAGATCCCAGCGGGGGGCCCAAAAACATTCAGTACTTC. It is translated as CASSQDPSGGPKNIQYF.

In DNA, the CDR3 is TGTGCCAGCATTGGTGGGACAGGGGGTATCTATGGCTACACCTTC. It specifies CASIGGTGGIYGYTF. The rearrangement joins TRBV6-5 to TRBJ1-2; TRBD1 agrees at 11 bases. The CDR3 runs to 15 residues. J was trimmed by 4 bases and V by 7 bases; bases with no gene match: 8. Germline values: CDR1 MNHEY, CDR2 SVGAGI.

The J gene is TRBJ1-4, the V gene TRBV11-2, with D unclear. CDR1 SGHAT and CDR2 FQNNGV come from the germline V gene. The CDR3 length is 13 residues. With 4 bases removed from V and 7 bases from J, the gap between germline ends came to 10 bases. CDR3 bases: TGTGCCAGCAGCTCTAGCCTCAGTGAAAAACTGTTTTTT. Translated: CASSSSLSEKLFF.

V is TRBV18 and J is TRBJ2-7; D not certain. CDR3 size: 16 residues. Germline CDR1 KGHSH, CDR2 LQKENI. Trimming shortened V by 3 bases and J by 4 bases, and 19 bases separated the two germline ends. CDR3 in amino acids: CASSPLIAEGTYEQYF. In DNA, the CDR3 is TGTGCCAGCTCACCCTTGATCGCGGAAGGTACTTACGAGCAGTACTTC.

V and J are TRBV6-1 and TRBJ2-1; maybe TRBD2 (5 bases). The CDR3 totals 14 residues. Trimming cost V 2 bases and J 4 bases, with 9 bases left between them. CDR1 is MNHNS and CDR2 is SASEGT in the germline V gene. CDR3 nucleotide sequence: TGTGCCAGCAGTGAAATCGGCGGGTACAATGAGCAGTTCTTC. This encodes CASSEIGGYNEQFF.

The genes are TRBV7-2 and TRBJ2-3, with D possibly being TRBD2 (5 bases). The germline V gene has CDR1 SGHTA and CDR2 FQGNSA. The CDR3 consists of 15 residues. V was cut by 2 bases and J by 0 bases, with 9 bases left in between. The CDR3 coding sequence is TGTGCCAGCAGCTTAACGCGGGTTAGCACAGATACGCAGTATTTT. Its translation: CASSLTRVSTDTQYF.

In this sample, this clone turned up a few times. The rearrangement links TRBV4-1 to TRBJ2-1; TRBD2 agrees at 8 bases. The CDR3 length is 16 residues. Germline V gene sequence: CDR1 MGHRA, CDR2 YSYEKL. The V and J ends lost 3 bases and 0 bases, in that order; junction bases with no gene match: 4. CDR3 DNA sequence: TGCGCCAGCAGCCATCATGGGACTAGCTCCTACAATGAGCAGTTCTTC. It specifies CASSHHGTSSYNEQFF.

This clone was found once. CDR3 nucleotide sequence: TGTGCCAGTAGCGCCTCCTCCCGCACTAGGGCCTACAATGAGCAGTTCTTC. Amino acids: CASSASSRTRAYNEQFF. The chain has TRBV19 and TRBJ2-1; tentative D call: TRBD2 (5 bases). This CDR3 has 17 amino acids. The V and J ends lost 6 bases and 2 bases respectively, with 20 bases between them. Germline CDR1 and CDR2: LNHDA and SQIVND (reference sequence). Variable domain in full (rest from reference TRBV19 and TRBJ2-1): DGGITQSPKYLFRKEGQNVTLSCEQNLNHDAMYWYRQDPGQGLRLIYYSQIVNDFQKGDIAEGYSVSREKKESFPLTVTSAQKNPTAFYLCASSASSRTRAYNEQFFGPGTRLTVL.